This T cell receptor (beta chain) was recorded in a study of STAT5B mutations in CD4+ large granular lymphocyte leukemia. Overall study results and limits: Main leukemic clonotypes were patient-specific, but 20% to 25% appeared at low frequency elsewhere. Top patient clones used TRBV06 genes more often: 8/27 versus 2/35 in controls.

The V and J ends lost 6 bases and 2 bases respectively, with 8 bases between them. Germline-derived CDR1 and CDR2 are DFQATT and SNEGSKA (reference sequence). CDR3 length: 11 amino acids. As for this clone: Its antigen remains unknown.

In the authors' methods: Lowest detectable productive clonotype frequency was 2.59 x 10-5. Sequenced by immunoSEQ multiplex PCR; TCRdb stores in-frame clones only, minus some. Clonal size and the V and J genes are those of that table, whereas D and trimming came from the DNA. The sample includes 37,000 or so clones, roughly 84% of them seen just once. The chain has TRBV20-1 and TRBJ2-7; D is ambiguous. The source is a human donor in good health. Sequencing was carried out using CD4+ T cells from blood buffy coats. CDR3 loop: CSAGDPYEQYF. CDR3 sequence (DNA): TGCAGTGCGGGTGACCCCTACGAGCAGTACTTC.